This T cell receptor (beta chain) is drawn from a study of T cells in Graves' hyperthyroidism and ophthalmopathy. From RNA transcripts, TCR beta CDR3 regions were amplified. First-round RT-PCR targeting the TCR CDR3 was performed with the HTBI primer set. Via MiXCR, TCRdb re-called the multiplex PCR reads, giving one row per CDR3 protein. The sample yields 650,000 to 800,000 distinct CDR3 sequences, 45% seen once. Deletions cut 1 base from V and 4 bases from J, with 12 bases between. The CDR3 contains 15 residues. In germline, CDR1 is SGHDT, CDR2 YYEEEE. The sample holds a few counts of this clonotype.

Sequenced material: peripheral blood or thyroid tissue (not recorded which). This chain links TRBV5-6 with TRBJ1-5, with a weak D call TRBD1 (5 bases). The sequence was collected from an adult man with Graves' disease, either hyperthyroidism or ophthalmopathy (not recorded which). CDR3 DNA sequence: TGTGCCAGCAGCTTGAGAACAGGAGGAAATCAGCCCCAGCATTTT. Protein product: CASSLRTGGNQPQHF.